One sample yielded the 23 T cell receptor beta chains listed below, sequenced in a study of cytomegalovirus exposure and HLA in healthy donors. Both 60 Vbeta primers and 13 Jbeta primers went into the PCR. Repertoires were generated with immunoSEQ multiplex PCR, while TCRdb's copy carries only in-frame clones and drops some. The sample has some 140,000 clones, more than 75% seen once. Sequences were obtained from PBMCs. The receptors were gathered from a man aged 25-45 years in good health and CMV-seropositive.

This chain joins TRBV6-1 and TRBJ2-5; perhaps TRBD2 as D (5 bases). Between the trimmed V and J ends, which lost 2 bases and 3 bases, there was a span of 7 bases. The CDR3 covers 13 residues. Germline V gives CDR1 MNHNS, CDR2 SASEGT. CDR3 coding DNA: TGTGCCAGCAGTGAACGGAGGAAAGAGACCCAGTACTTC. It translates to CASSERRKETQYF.

In regard to this clone: Other DNA sequences from this sample encode an identical CDR3 as well. The chain recombines TRBV19 with TRBJ2-3; D is ambiguous. This CDR3 has 14 residues. Trimming removed 1 base at V and 1 base at J, with 6 bases between. The germline gives CDR1 LNHDA, CDR2 SQIVND (reference sequence). CDR3 sequence: CASSIGRGTDTQYF. The CDR3 nucleotides read TGTGCCAGTAGTATAGGTCGAGGCACAGATACGCAGTATTTT.

The V gene is TRBV19, the J gene TRBJ1-1; D gene unclear. This CDR3 is built from 13 residues. Germline CDR1 is LNHDA and CDR2 is SQIVND (reference sequence). V was cut by 5 bases and J by 6 bases, with 13 bases left in between. CDR3 bases: TGTGCCAGTAGTTTATCGGTGGTGGCTGAAGCTTTCTTT. It specifies CASSLSVVAEAFF. Full variable domain (remainder filled in from reference TRBV19 and TRBJ1-1): DGGITQSPKYLFRKEGQNVTLSCEQNLNHDAMYWYRQDPGQGLRLIYYSQIVNDFQKGDIAEGYSVSREKKESFPLTVTSAQKNPTAFYLCASSLSVVAEAFFGQGTRLTVV.

This chain uses TRBV7-2 with TRBJ2-1; 13 bases agree with TRBD2. V shed 5 bases, J shed 4 bases, and the junction held 5 bases outside the gene matches. The CDR3 has 16 residues. Germline loops: CDR1 SGHTA, CDR2 FQGNSA. This CDR3 is CASSAGLAGIYNEQFF. In nucleotides, the CDR3 is TGTGCCAGCAGCGCGGGACTAGCGGGAATATACAATGAGCAGTTCTTC.

This clone was detected only a few times. V usage is TRBV10-3 and J usage is TRBJ1-1; D uncertain. The CDR3 consists of 13 residues. Germline CDR1 and CDR2: ENHRY and SYGVKD. The V and J ends lost 7 bases and 3 bases respectively, with 12 bases between them. The chain's CDR3 is CAINSPRDTEAFF. As DNA, the CDR3 is TGTGCCATCAATAGTCCACGCGACACTGAAGCTTTCTTT.

This rearrangement joins TRBV2 to TRBJ1-5, with 8 bases fitting TRBD1. V shed 1 base and J 0 bases; nucleotides not matched to a gene: 2. Looked up from germline, CDR1 is SNHLY and CDR2 is FYNNEI. This CDR3 has 16 residues. The CDR3 DNA follows: TGTGCCAGCAGTGAAGGACAGGGGATTAGCAATCAGCCCCAGCATTTT. This codes for CASSEGQGISNQPQHF.

The chain uses TRBV28 and TRBJ1-1; D not certain. The V end lost 8 bases, the J end lost 7 bases, and 14 bases lay between the germline ends. The length of the CDR3 is 12 residues. Per germline, CDR1 MDHEN and CDR2 SYDVKM. CDR3 nucleotide sequence: TGTGCCAGCTGCGATCCGAACGGTGAAGCTTTCTTT. Translated: CASCDPNGEAFF.

The rearrangement uses TRBV30 and TRBJ1-2; D is perhaps TRBD1 (5 bases). Trimming took off 0 bases at V and 9 bases at J, with 14 bases between the two ends. Germline V lookup: CDR1 GTSNPN, CDR2 SVGIG (reference sequence). The CDR3 totals 13 residues. CDR3 protein: CAWSVGQGYRYTF. Here the CDR3 DNA reads TGTGCCTGGAGTGTGGGTCAGGGTTACCGCTACACCTTC.

Turning to this clone: At one end the junction does not follow the germline gene, possibly because of a read error. The chain couples TRBV30 to TRBJ2-1, with 7 bases fitting TRBD2. Germline loops: CDR1 GTSNPN, CDR2 SVGIG (reference sequence). The CDR3 runs 14 residues. The CDR3 DNA sequence: TGTGCCTGGAGATTCCCGGGGGGAGGGCCTCTACTTGTCTTC. The encoded protein is CAWRFPGGGPLLVF.

This clone appeared a single time. The chain is built from TRBV4-2 and TRBJ2-5; a weak D match, TRBD1 (5 bases). The J call could be wrong; TRBJ2-7 is a better fit for the DNA end. The CDR3 contains 15 residues. CDR1 is LGHNA and CDR2 is YNFKEQ in the germline V gene. The CDR3 loop reads CASSQGTNQAYEQYF. The DNA for the CDR3 is TGTGCCAGCAGCCAAGGGACAAATCAAGCCTACGAGCAGTACTTC.

This clone was seen just once. V gene TRBV15 combines with J gene TRBJ2-1; tentatively, D is TRBD2 (5 bases). V was cut by 8 bases and J by 15 bases, with 20 bases left in between. This CDR3 region has 12 residues. The germline V gene encodes CDR1 LNHNV and CDR2 YYDKDF (reference sequence). The CDR3 region has the DNA TGTGCCACCGCCCAACACGGGGAAAGTTCGTTCTTC. This gives the protein CATAQHGESSFF.

The V call is TRBV9, the J call TRBJ2-5; the match to TRBD2 covers 13 bases. Per germline, CDR1 SGDLS and CDR2 YYNGEE. The junction had 6 bases not matched to a gene; V was cut back by 3 bases and J by 4 bases. The CDR3 is 16 amino acids. CDR3 sequence reads: CASSADTSGRGETQYF. The CDR3 DNA reads TGTGCCAGCAGCGCGGATACTAGCGGGAGGGGAGAGACCCAGTACTTC.

V and J are TRBV18 and TRBJ2-7; 10 bases fit TRBD1. Germline assignment: CDR1 KGHSH and CDR2 LQKENI. The V gene end was trimmed by 4 bases and the J gene end by 6 bases; junction bases not matched to a gene: 12. The CDR3 extends over 16 amino acids. For the CDR3, the DNA is TGTGCCAGCTCACGGATAGAGGGACAGGGGCTTGGCGAGCAGTACTTC. Translated, it gives CASSRIEGQGLGEQYF.

The rearrangement uses TRBV4-2 and TRBJ2-7, with TRBD2 identical over 11 bases. Losses at the gene ends were 0 bases for V and 3 bases for J; bases not matched to a gene: 1. Germline V CDR1 and CDR2: LGHNA, YNFKEQ. This CDR3 is built from 15 residues. CDR3 bases: TGTGCCAGCAGCCAAGAACTAGCGGGGGACTACGAGCAGTACTTC. It codes for CASSQELAGDYEQYF.

This rearrangement joins TRBV6-6 to TRBJ2-3; TRBD2 matches 8 bases. The CDR3 loop spans 16 amino acids. Per the germline V gene, CDR1 is MNHNY and CDR2 is SVGAGI (reference sequence). Trimming removed 2 bases from V and 1 base from J; junction bases left unmatched: 5. CDR3 DNA sequence: TGTGCCAGCAGTTACCCGACTAGCGAGGGCACAGATACGCAGTATTTT. It translates to CASSYPTSEGTDTQYF.

The J gene is TRBJ1-2, the V gene TRBV18; no firm D call. This CDR3 is 15 amino acids long. V lost 1 base, J lost 5 bases, and 14 bases lay in between. Germline V gives CDR1 KGHSH, CDR2 LQKENI. The CDR3 DNA reads as TGTGCCAGCTCACCACGAACACCCTCGGGGTATGGCTACACCTTC. Its protein product is CASSPRTPSGYGYTF.

This clone was found once. The V gene is TRBV19, the J gene TRBJ2-1; 9 bases map to TRBD2. Germline CDR1 is LNHDA and CDR2 is SQIVND (reference sequence). The V segment lost 7 bases and the J segment 5 bases; nucleotides outside the gene matches: 15. This CDR3 region has 17 residues. The CDR3 region has the DNA TGTGCCAGTACCACCCCCGGTCGGCTAGCGGGAAACAATGAGCAGTTCTTC. Its protein is CASTTPGRLAGNNEQFF.

The genes are TRBV5-1 and TRBJ1-1; 7 nucleotides line up with TRBD1. This CDR3 region has 15 residues. V was pared by 4 bases and J by 2 bases, with 8 bases of the junction left unmatched. Germline values: CDR1 SGHRS, CDR2 YFSETQ. The CDR3, as DNA: TGCGCCAGCAGCCCAGGGACAGCAAAAAACACTGAAGCTTTCTTT. As protein: CASSPGTAKNTEAFF.

The chain is built from TRBV15 and TRBJ1-2, with a tentative D call TRBD1 (6 bases). Trimming took off 0 bases at V and 3 bases at J, with 11 bases between the two ends. The CDR3 totals 15 residues. Germline CDR1 LNHNV, CDR2 YYDKDF (reference sequence). CDR3 coding DNA: TGTGCCACCAGCAGAGATGTACAGGGCTACTATGGCTACACCTTC. Encoded protein: CATSRDVQGYYGYTF.

This chain uses TRBV5-1 with TRBJ2-1; 7 nucleotides align to TRBD2. CDR1 and CDR2 from the germline V gene are SGHRS and YFSETQ. Germline trimming cut 7 bases from V and 9 bases from J; bases unmatched to any gene: 13. The CDR3 loop spans 14 amino acids. CDR3 in amino acids: CASGPRGGSCEQFF. The CDR3, as DNA: TGCGCCAGCGGCCCGCGGGGCGGGAGTTGTGAGCAGTTCTTC.

With regard to this clone: An end of the junction does not agree with germline; a read error may underlie this. The V call is TRBV7-7, the J call TRBJ2-5; possibly TRBD1 for D (5 bases). Germline V lookup: CDR1 SSHAT, CDR2 FNYEAQ (reference sequence). The CDR3 is made up of 15 amino acids. CDR3 protein: CASSLEAGSWETQYF. The CDR3 DNA sequence: TGTGCTAGCAGCTTAGAGGCAGGGTCGTGGGAGACCCAGTACTTC.

The V call is TRBV2, the J call TRBJ2-1; no reliable D call. The V end lost 4 bases, the J end lost 3 bases, and 13 bases lay between the germline ends. Germline CDR1 reads SNHLY; CDR2 reads FYNNEI. The CDR3 has 15 residues. This chain's CDR3 is CASSVDTAHYNEQFF. The CDR3 nucleotides read TGTGCCAGCAGTGTTGACACCGCCCACTACAATGAGCAGTTCTTC.

The V call is TRBV4-2, the J call TRBJ2-7, with TRBD2 identical over 8 bases. The CDR3 runs 16 residues. Trimming removed 0 bases from V and 4 bases from J; junction bases left unmatched: 8. Germline V gene sequence: CDR1 LGHNA, CDR2 YNFKEQ. The CDR3 bases are TGTGCCAGCAGCCAAGACATCGGACTAGCCTTATACGAGCAGTACTTC. Protein: CASSQDIGLALYEQYF.